This entry concerns a single T cell receptor (beta chain). The data stem from a study of blood T cells in healthy people across ages. V lost 6 bases to trimming and J lost 3 bases; unmatched junction nucleotides: 8. The germline V gene has CDR1 MNHNY and CDR2 SVGAGI (reference sequence). The length of the CDR3 is 17 residues. Alongside a J-beta primer mix, a sample-barcoded 5' primer served in a second PCR lasting roughly 6 to 11 cycles. TCRdb fed the 5' RACE reads into MiXCR, producing one record per CDR3 protein. The sample yields about 2 million distinct CDR3 sequences, approximately 50% seen once.

The receptor comes from a woman between 40 and 55 years old in good health. This chain joins TRBV6-6 and TRBJ2-3; 14 nucleotides align to TRBD2. Sequencing used blood. CDR3 DNA: TGTGCCAGCAGGGGACTAGCGGGGGCCAAGCGAACAGATACGCAGTATTTT. Translated: CASRGLAGAKRTDTQYF.